The T cell receptor beta chain under discussion was sequenced for a study of blood T cells in healthy people across ages. The CDR3 totals 13 residues. Primed by a sample-barcoded 5' primer and a J-beta primer mix, a second PCR proceeded for about 7 to 12 cycles. Via MiXCR, TCRdb re-called the 5' RACE reads, giving one row per CDR3 protein. Found here are some 920,000 distinct CDR3 sequences, roughly 51% of them singletons; the top ten hold about a fifth. The donors, all healthy, were Caucasians living in Russia, aged 6 to 90. J is TRBJ2-7 and V is TRBV21-1; the D call of TRBD1 is as the table states it, not checked on the DNA. TRBV21-1 is recorded as a pseudogene. Sequences were obtained from blood. The receptor was isolated from a woman aged 60-70 years in good health. For the CDR3, the DNA is TGTGCCACCGTGGGCGGGAGCTCCTACGAGCAGTACTTC. Amino acid sequence: CATVGGSSYEQYF.